These T cell receptor beta chains were read from a single sample in a study of blood T cell repertoires in COVID-19. Method: immunoSEQ multiplex PCR; TCRdb's copy keeps in-frame clones and lacks some. The profile shows about 75,000 clones, about 74% of them singletons. Sequencing was done on a sample of peripheral blood. The receptors here all came from a human donor with acute or convalescent COVID-19. The donor label of this sample is uncertain. Both conserved end residues are part of each CDR3. Fields, in order: clone size, J gene, D gene, V gene, CDR3 length, CDR3 protein, CDR3 DNA. D genes are given only for firm matches. A row's size may be missing; if present it is once, few, many or a size class.

clone size: -
J gene: TRBJ1-2
D gene: -
V gene: TRBV2
CDR3 length: 13
CDR3 protein: CASSVGGEYGYTF
CDR3 DNA: TGTGCCAGCAGTGTGGGGGGAGAGTATGGCTACACCTTC

clone size: -
J gene: TRBJ2-3
D gene: TRBD2
V gene: TRBV11-2
CDR3 length: 13
CDR3 protein: CASSWGGMDTQYF
CDR3 DNA: TGTGCCAGCAGCTGGGGGGGGATGGATACGCAGTATTTT

clone size: -
J gene: TRBJ1-4
D gene: TRBD1
V gene: TRBV7-2
CDR3 length: 15
CDR3 protein: CASSRTGGAYEKLFF
CDR3 DNA: TGTGCCAGCAGCCGGACAGGGGGCGCGTATGAAAAACTGTTTTTT

clone size: -
J gene: TRBJ1-2
D gene: TRBD1
V gene: TRBV3-1/TRBV3-2
CDR3 length: 16
CDR3 protein: CASSQSDRGDFYGYTF
CDR3 DNA: TGTGCCAGCAGCCAATCCGACAGGGGGGACTTCTATGGCTACACCTTC

clone size: -
J gene: TRBJ1-1
D gene: -
V gene: TRBV6-6
CDR3 length: 18
CDR3 protein: CASSPWTFTTGRGTEAFF
CDR3 DNA: TGTGCCAGCAGTCCTTGGACCTTCACCACGGGTAGGGGGACTGAAGCTTTCTTT

clone size: -
J gene: TRBJ2-7
D gene: -
V gene: TRBV20-1
CDR3 length: 15
CDR3 protein: CSASGVSGGTYEQYF
CDR3 DNA: TGCAGTGCTAGTGGGGTTAGCGGAGGGACCTACGAGCAGTACTTC

clone size: -
J gene: TRBJ2-1
D gene: TRBD2
V gene: TRBV18
CDR3 length: 17
CDR3 protein: CASSPPGGSVAYNEQFF
CDR3 DNA: TGTGCCAGCTCACCACCGGGAGGGAGTGTCGCCTACAATGAGCAGTTCTTC

clone size: once
J gene: TRBJ1-5
D gene: -
V gene: TRBV5-6
CDR3 length: 12
CDR3 protein: CASSLVGGPQHF
CDR3 DNA: TGTGCCAGCAGCTTGGTAGGGGGACCCCAGCATTTT

clone size: -
J gene: TRBJ2-1
D gene: -
V gene: TRBV3-1/TRBV3-2
CDR3 length: 17
CDR3 protein: CASSQETNLFSYNEQFF
CDR3 DNA: TGTGCCAGCAGCCAGGAGACTAACCTCTTCTCCTACAATGAGCAGTTCTTC

clone size: -
J gene: TRBJ2-1
D gene: -
V gene: TRBV6-5
CDR3 length: 12
CDR3 protein: CASRGSYNEQFF
CDR3 DNA: TGTGCCAGTCGGGGGTCCTACAATGAGCAGTTCTTC

clone size: -
J gene: TRBJ1-4
D gene: -
V gene: TRBV30
CDR3 length: 12
CDR3 protein: CAWSGTAEKLFF
CDR3 DNA: TGTGCCTGGAGTGGGACAGCAGAAAAACTGTTTTTT

clone size: -
J gene: TRBJ2-2
D gene: TRBD1
V gene: TRBV19
CDR3 length: 17
CDR3 protein: CATIGSWGTGNTGELFF
CDR3 DNA: TGTGCCACCATCGGATCTTGGGGGACAGGGAACACCGGGGAGCTGTTTTTT

clone size: -
J gene: TRBJ2-1
D gene: TRBD1
V gene: TRBV2
CDR3 length: 17
CDR3 protein: CACRPGQGGGIYNEQFF
CDR3 DNA: TGTGCCTGCCGCCCGGGACAGGGCGGGGGAATATACAATGAGCAGTTCTTC

clone size: few
J gene: TRBJ1-3
D gene: -
V gene: TRBV2
CDR3 length: 14
CDR3 protein: CASRSDRLGNTIYF
CDR3 DNA: TGTGCCAGCAGGTCGGACAGATTAGGAAACACCATATATTTT

clone size: -
J gene: TRBJ2-3
D gene: -
V gene: TRBV7-2
CDR3 length: 15
CDR3 protein: CASSLSLPAADTQYF
CDR3 DNA: TGTGCCAGCAGCTTGTCTCTACCGGCGGCAGATACGCAGTATTTT